This T cell receptor (beta chain) was captured in a study of shared clonotypes between healthy human individuals. Study-wide results and caveats: Only blood was sampled; tissue repertoires likely differ. Clonotype sharing across a few donors was observed for roughly 5% of naive CD4 clonotypes. Non-shared clonotypes displayed generation probabilities falling below those of clonotypes present in all four donors.

Germline V CDR1 and CDR2: MNHEY, SVGAGI. This CDR3 has 14 amino acids. Losses at the gene ends were 6 bases for V and 4 bases for J; bases not matched to a gene: 9. Original handling: Junction-only immunoSEQ data arrived without quality scores, meaning filtering differed. The assay was immunoSEQ multiplex PCR, and TCRdb's table has in-frame clones only and misses some. That table supplies the V and J calls and clone size; D and trimming were determined from the DNA. The table shows roughly 2.4 million clones, with roughly 95% occurring only once. About this clone itself: The target antigen is unknown.

The TCR originated in a man aged 18 to 29 in good health. The sample taken for sequencing was naive CD4+ T cells sorted from blood. Subset reported: CD45RA+ positively selected. V and J are TRBV6-5 and TRBJ2-7; 7 bases line up with TRBD1. The CDR3 region has the DNA TGTGCCAGCAGCCACAGGGGTCCAGGGTACGAGCAGTACTTC. Amino acid sequence: CASSHRGPGYEQYF.